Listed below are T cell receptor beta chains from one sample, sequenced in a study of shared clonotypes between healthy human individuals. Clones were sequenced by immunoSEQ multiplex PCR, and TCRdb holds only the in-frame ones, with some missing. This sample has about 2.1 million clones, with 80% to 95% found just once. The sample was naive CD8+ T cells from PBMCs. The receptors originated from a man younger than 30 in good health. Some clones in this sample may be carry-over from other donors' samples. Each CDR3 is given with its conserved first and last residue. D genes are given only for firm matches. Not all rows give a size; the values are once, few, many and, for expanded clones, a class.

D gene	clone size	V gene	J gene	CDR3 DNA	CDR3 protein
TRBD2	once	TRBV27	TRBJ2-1	TGTGCCAGCAGTTTAATGGGACTAGCGGTGTCCTACAATGAGCAGTTCTTC	CASSLMGLAVSYNEQFF
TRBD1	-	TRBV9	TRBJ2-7	TGTGCCAGCAGCGTATCAGGGGGTTCGACCTACGAGCAGTACTTC	CASSVSGGSTYEQYF
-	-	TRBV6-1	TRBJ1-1	TGTGCCAGCAGTGGCCTATTTGGTGCTGAAGCTTTCTTT	CASSGLFGAEAFF
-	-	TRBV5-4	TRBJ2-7	TGTGCCAGCAGCCTGCCCCCGGACGAGCAGTACTTC	CASSLPPDEQYF
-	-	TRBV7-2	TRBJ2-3	TGTGCCAGCAGCCCACTGGCAAGCGGAAGCACAGATACGCAGTATTTT	CASSPLASGSTDTQYF
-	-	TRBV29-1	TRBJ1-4	TGCAGCGTTGTAATCGGGGCCGAAAAACTGTTTTTT	CSVVIGAEKLFF
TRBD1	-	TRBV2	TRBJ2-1	TGTGCCAGCACAGACAGGGGTTACGATGAGCAGTTCTTC	CASTDRGYDEQFF
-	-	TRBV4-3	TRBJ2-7	TGCGCCAGCAGCCCTGGGCTAGCTAGCTCGGGCTCCTACGAGCAGTACTTC	CASSPGLASSGSYEQYF
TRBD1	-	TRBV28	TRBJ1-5	TGTGCCAGCAGCCCGAGGCAGGGGGATACGCCCCAGCATTTT	CASSPRQGDTPQHF
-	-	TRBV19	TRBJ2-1	TGTGCCAGTAGTTTATACTCCGGGCCGTACAATGAGCAGTTCTTC	CASSLYSGPYNEQFF